Listed below are T cell receptor beta chains from one sample, sequenced in a study of blood T cells in healthy people across ages. TCRdb processed the 5' RACE reads anew with MiXCR; each CDR3 protein has one entry. This sample yields about 1,600,000 distinct CDR3 sequences, of which around 42% are seen a single time; approximately 7.9% belongs to the top ten. The sequenced material came from blood. The receptors stem from a woman between 18 and 30 years old in good health. The CDR3 runs from the conserved cysteine through the conserved F or W. The order of the fields is V gene, J gene, clone size, D gene, CDR3 DNA, CDR3 protein. D genes are given only for firm matches. The size entry is marked missing in some rows and otherwise reads once, few, many or a size class.

>TRBV7-9|TRBJ2-1|.|.
TGTGCCAGCAGCTTAGTGTCGGTGGCCGGACCCTACAATGAGCAGTTCTTC
CASSLVSVAGPYNEQFF
>TRBV5-1|TRBJ2-7|.|TRBD1
TGCGCCAGCAGCGGAACACAGGGGGCGTTTTCCCAATCCTACGAGCAGTACTTC
CASSGTQGAFSQSYEQYF
>TRBV3-1|TRBJ2-7|.|TRBD2
TGTGCCAGCAGCCAAGAAGAGCTAGCGGGAGCATCGAGGGACAATGAGCAGTACTTC
CASSQEELAGASRDNEQYF
>TRBV4-1|TRBJ1-6|.|.
TGCGCCAGCAGCCAAGAAGTTGCAGATTCACCCCTCCACTTT
CASSQEVADSPLHF
>TRBV3-1|TRBJ2-3|.|.
TGTGCCGGCAGCCTACTCACTCAGGCAGATACGCAGTATTTT
CAGSLLTQADTQYF
>TRBV6-5|TRBJ1-2|.|TRBD1
TGTGCCAGCAGTTACGAGGCAGGGGGCGCACGGGGCTACACCTTC
CASSYEAGGARGYTF
>TRBV20-1|TRBJ2-1|few|TRBD2
TGCAGTGCTAGAGATCAGAGCGGGAGGGAGCAGTTCTTC
CSARDQSGREQFF
>TRBV30|TRBJ1-2|few|.
TGTGCCTGGAGTCCTATGGATAGGGGCTATGGCTACACCTTC
CAWSPMDRGYGYTF
>TRBV20-1|TRBJ1-5|.|.
TGCAGTGCTTCCGACAGGCCGAGCAATCAGCCCCAGCATTTT
CSASDRPSNQPQHF
>TRBV20-1|TRBJ2-1|few|TRBD2
TGCAGTGCTGGGCGAGCGGGACGCTCCTACAATGAGCAGTTCTTC
CSAGRAGRSYNEQFF